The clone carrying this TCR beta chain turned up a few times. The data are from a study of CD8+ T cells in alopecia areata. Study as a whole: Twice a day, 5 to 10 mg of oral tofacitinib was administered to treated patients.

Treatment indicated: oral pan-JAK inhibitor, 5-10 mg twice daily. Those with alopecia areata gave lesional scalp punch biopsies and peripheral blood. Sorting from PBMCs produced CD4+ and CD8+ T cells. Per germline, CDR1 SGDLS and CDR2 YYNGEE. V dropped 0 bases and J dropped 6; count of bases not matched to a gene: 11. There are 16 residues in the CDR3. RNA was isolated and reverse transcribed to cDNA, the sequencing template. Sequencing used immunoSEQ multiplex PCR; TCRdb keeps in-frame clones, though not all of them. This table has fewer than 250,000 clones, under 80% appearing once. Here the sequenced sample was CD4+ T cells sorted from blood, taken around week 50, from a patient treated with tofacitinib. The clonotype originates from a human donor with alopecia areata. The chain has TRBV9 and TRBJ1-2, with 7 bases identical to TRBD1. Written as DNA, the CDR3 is TGTGCCAGCAGCGTAGATCCCGCTGGAAGGGGGCATGGCTACACCTTC. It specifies CASSVDPAGRGHGYTF.